These T cell receptor beta chains were read from a single sample in a study of T cell responses to AZD1222 COVID-19 vaccine. TCRdb's copy holds only in-frame clones and misses some; the assay was immunoSEQ multiplex PCR. The sample has 100,000 to 120,000 clones; 92% are singletons. The source material was peripheral blood, sampled on day 0 of AZD1222 vaccination. The source is an adult in good health. Both conserved end residues are part of each CDR3. The D gene is left open where the match is weak. Size tells how often a clone was seen (once, few, many) or the class of an expanded clone, and some rows leave it out.

TRBD2	TRBV28	TRBJ2-1	-	CASSLYGRWRGNNEQFF	TGTGCCAGCAGTTTGTATGGGAGGTGGCGGGGGAATAATGAGCAGTTCTTC
-	TRBV18	TRBJ1-1	-	CASSRGPPSEAFF	TGTGCCAGCTCACGAGGGCCACCCTCTGAAGCTTTCTTT
TRBD1	TRBV2	TRBJ1-6	-	CASRGTDANNSPLHF	TGTGCCAGCAGAGGGACAGACGCTAATAATTCACCCCTCCACTTT
-	TRBV24-1	TRBJ1-1	once	CATSDQGRAEAFF	TGTGCCACCAGTGACCAAGGGAGAGCTGAAGCTTTCTTT
-	TRBV6-5	TRBJ2-6	once	CASSYSGRTGANVLTF	TGTGCCAGCAGTTACTCAGGCAGGACTGGGGCCAACGTCCTGACTTTC
TRBD1	TRBV18	TRBJ2-5	-	CASSPPGQGSAETQYF	TGTGCCAGCTCACCACCGGGACAGGGCTCCGCAGAGACCCAGTACTTC
-	TRBV6-1	TRBJ2-3	once	CASRVAGTDTQYF	TGTGCCAGCCGGGTAGCGGGCACAGATACGCAGTATTTT
TRBD1	TRBV19	TRBJ1-5	-	CASSITGGWGQPQHF	TGTGCCAGTAGTATAACAGGGGGCTGGGGTCAGCCCCAGCATTTT
-	TRBV12-3/TRBV12-4	TRBJ1-2	-	CASSHRRLGGYTF	TGTGCCAGCAGCCATCGCAGACTAGGGGGCTACACCTTC
-	TRBV2	TRBJ1-1	-	CASSADMNTEAFF	TGTGCCAGCAGCGCCGATATGAACACTGAAGCTTTCTTT
TRBD1	TRBV27	TRBJ1-1	-	CASSLGTGLNTEAFF	TGTGCCAGCAGTTTGGGGACAGGACTAAACACTGAAGCTTTCTTT
TRBD1	TRBV3-1/TRBV3-2	TRBJ2-5	-	CASRRQGETQYF	TGTGCCAGCAGACGACAGGGAGAGACCCAGTACTTC
TRBD2	TRBV5-4	TRBJ2-1	-	CASSLGGGAPYNEQFF	TGTGCCAGCAGCTTGGGCGGGGGGGCCCCCTACAATGAGCAGTTCTTC
-	TRBV6-5	TRBJ1-4	once	CASSYSEGSANEKLFF	TGTGCCAGCAGTTACTCGGAGGGTTCGGCTAATGAAAAACTGTTTTTT
-	TRBV10-2	TRBJ2-3	-	CASSHSRGGADTQYF	TGCGCCAGCAGTCACAGTCGGGGCGGCGCAGATACGCAGTATTTT
TRBD1	TRBV28	TRBJ2-4	-	CASSDGPGQGLDIQYF	TGTGCCAGCAGTGATGGCCCGGGACAGGGATTAGACATTCAGTACTTC
TRBD1	TRBV14	TRBJ2-3	-	CASSQNRGADTQYF	TGTGCCAGCAGCCAAAACAGGGGAGCAGATACGCAGTATTTT
TRBD1	TRBV19	TRBJ1-5	-	CASSIEGARQPQHF	TGTGCCAGTAGTATCGAGGGGGCTCGTCAGCCCCAGCATTTT
-	TRBV4-1	TRBJ2-7	-	CASSQGPGNEQYF	TGCGCCAGCAGCCAAGGTCCCGGAAACGAGCAGTACTTC
-	TRBV11-2	TRBJ2-7	-	CASSPTTGAYEQYF	TGTGCCAGCAGTCCTACGACAGGTGCCTACGAGCAGTACTTC
-	TRBV4-2	TRBJ2-7	-	CASSQVRGTEQYF	TGTGCCAGCAGCCAAGTAAGGGGAACCGAGCAGTACTTC
-	TRBV24-1	TRBJ1-5	-	CATSDSGSFQPQHF	TGTGCCACCAGTGATTCGGGCAGTTTCCAGCCCCAGCATTTT
-	TRBV7-9	TRBJ2-3	-	CASSWDTQYF	TGTGCCAGCAGCTGGGATACGCAGTATTTT
TRBD2	TRBV5-6	TRBJ2-1	-	CASSLTGTSSEQFF	TGTGCCAGCAGCTTAACCGGGACTAGTAGCGAGCAGTTCTTC
TRBD2	TRBV28	TRBJ2-3	-	CASSLRGLAGVAQYF	TGTGCCAGCAGTTTACGGGGACTAGCGGGGGTTGCGCAGTATTTT
-	TRBV3-1/TRBV3-2	TRBJ2-7	-	CASSQVRMSQYF	TGTGCCAGCAGCCAGGTCAGGATGTCCCAGTACTTC